The following is a T cell receptor (beta chain) sequence with its context. The antigen remains undetermined. Since a much larger clone is just one base distant, this may be a read error. This sample is drawn from a study of blood T cells in healthy people across ages. This CDR3 has 12 amino acids. From germline, CDR1 is SGHDT and CDR2 YYEEEE. The study's findings and limits: Greater diversity and more naive CD4+ cells were seen in long-lived donors than in aged donors. When one million T cells were used, diversity estimates were thought to be underestimates. Older age went with lower TCR beta diversity per million T cells, in a roughly linear way.

Using a J-beta primer mix together with a sample-barcoded 5' primer, a second PCR was run for roughly 6 to 12 cycles. Every sample returned 2.5 million or more CDR3-containing paired-end reads. TCRdb re-called the 5' RACE reads with MiXCR, one entry per CDR3 protein. Of roughly 700,000 distinct CDR3 sequences listed, over 45% are singletons. The gene calls are TRBV5-6 and TRBJ2-1; D remains ambiguous. Sequencing was done on a sample of blood. The sequence derives from an older woman in good health. The CDR3 protein is CANSSRKGEQFF. The CDR3 nucleotides are TGTGCCAACAGCTCACGTAAGGGTGAGCAGTTCTTC.